The clone carrying this TCR beta chain was seen more than once but under ten times. Its specificity is not known. This sample is drawn from a study of chemoradiotherapy in HPV16-positive cancers. Study observations and caveats: HPV-specific T cells were functionally defined from only a couple of HPV16-positive patients.

J lost 5 bases, V lost 10 bases, and 8 bases had no gene match. Germline V CDR1 and CDR2: SNHLY, FYNNEI. The CDR3 length is 13 residues. The repertoire was sequenced with immunoSEQ multiplex PCR; TCRdb's copy has only in-frame clones and lacks some. The sample carries approximately 12,000 clones, under 80% recorded once. The material was obtained from a patient who underwent chemoradiotherapy. The sequence derives from a human donor with HPV-associated anogenital cancer. The gene calls are TRBV2 and TRBJ1-1; 9 nucleotides line up with TRBD1. CDR3 region: CAIGTGRRTEAFF. The CDR3 DNA reads TGTGCCATAGGGACAGGGCGTAGGACTGAAGCTTTCTTT.